The T cell receptor beta chain under discussion was sequenced for a study of tumor and adjacent non-tumor tissue in lung cancer. Study-level information: Samples averaged around 4 million productive TCRbeta reads each.

Regarding the study as a whole: Normal lung showed higher cumulative top 100 clone frequency than tumor. Significantly higher TCR diversity was found in tumor than normal lung. Higher tumor TCR diversity was associated with shorter survival.

Per the germline V gene, CDR1 is MNHNY and CDR2 is SVGAGI (reference sequence). CDR3 length equals 14 residues. V was cut by 5 bases and J by 10 bases, with 15 bases left in between. RNA was extracted from bulk tissue without any cell sorting. Distant lung tissue was collected more than 3 cm away from the tumor edge. Three rounds of nested PCR, following a modified ARM-PCR protocol, produced the TCRbeta library. TCRdb passed the multiplex PCR reads through MiXCR, listing each CDR3 protein once. There are under 80,000 distinct CDR3 sequences in the sample; roughly 77% occur only once, and under 55% lies in the top ten. About this clonotype: As yet, its antigen is unknown. This is likely a read error, given that the CDR3 carries no conserved phenylalanine or tryptophan at its end.

The V and J genes are TRBV6-6 and TRBJ1-6, with D perhaps TRBD1 (5 bases). Sequenced: distant non-tumor lung tissue. The source of this sequence is a man aged 55 to 70 with non-small cell lung cancer. The CDR3 region has the DNA TGTGCCAGCAGTCACCGGCAGGGAGAGTCACCCCTCCACATT. Translating gives CASSHRQGESPLHI.